This T cell receptor (beta chain) was found in a study of cytomegalovirus exposure and HLA in healthy donors. Primers included in the PCR were 60 Vbeta and 13 Jbeta primers. Assay used: immunoSEQ multiplex PCR; TCRdb lists only in-frame clones, some missing. The sample holds approximately 120,000 clones; roughly 68% are singletons and the top ten take about 4%. Regarding the study as a whole: The study labeled 150 or so TCR beta chains cytomegalovirus-associated.

This clone was seen more than once but under ten times. Its specificity is unknown. This CDR3 region has 16 residues. The V segment lost 1 base and the J segment 8 bases; nucleotides outside the gene matches: 10. CDR1 and CDR2 from the germline V gene are SGHKS and YYEKEE (reference sequence). This sequence was found in a woman between 50 and 59 years old in good health and CMV-seropositive. V is TRBV5-5 and J is TRBJ1-4; 8 bases fit TRBD1. The source material was PBMCs. CDR3 amino acids: CASSLPDRVGGEKLFF. The CDR3 DNA is TGTGCCAGCAGCTTGCCGGACAGGGTCGGAGGGGAAAAACTGTTTTTT. Supplemented by reference TRBV5-5 and TRBJ1-4, the full variable domain reads DAGVTQSPTHLIKTRGQQVTLRCSPISGHKSVSWYQQVLGQGPQFIFQYYEKEERGRGNFPDRFSARQFPNYSSELNVNALLLGDSALYLCASSLPDRVGGEKLFFGSGTQLSVL.